A selection of T cell receptor beta chains follows, all from one sample in a study of shared clonotypes between healthy human individuals. Assay used: immunoSEQ multiplex PCR; TCRdb lists only in-frame clones, some missing. Of over 1.4 million clones listed, roughly 97% are singletons. The sequencing input was naive CD4+ T cells sorted from blood. The receptors come from a man aged 30 to 39 in good health. The CDR3 runs from the conserved cysteine through the conserved F or W. D genes are given only for firm matches. Clone size is shown for a subset of rows, as once, few, many or a class of expanded clone.

TRBV9	TRBJ2-1	15	-	-	TGTGCCAGCAGCGTAGGAGGGTTGGGCTACAATGAGCAGTTCTTC	CASSVGGLGYNEQFF
TRBV10-1	TRBJ2-1	16	once	TRBD2	TGCGCCAGCAGTGAGACCCTAGCGGGAGAGTACAATGAGCAGTTCTTC	CASSETLAGEYNEQFF
TRBV9	TRBJ2-1	16	-	TRBD2	TGTGCCAGCAGCCCCCCAACTAGCGGGAGCGGCAATGAGCAGTTCTTC	CASSPPTSGSGNEQFF
TRBV19	TRBJ2-7	14	-	-	TGTGCCAGTAGTAATGGGTATAAGTCCTACGAGCAGTACTTC	CASSNGYKSYEQYF
TRBV21-1	TRBJ1-1	14	-	-	TGTGCCAGCAGCAAAGACAGGGGCGACACTGAAGCTTTCTTT	CASSKDRGDTEAFF
TRBV18	TRBJ2-5	13	-	-	TGTGCCAGCTCACCTTATGGGACGGAGACCCAGTACTTC	CASSPYGTETQYF
TRBV19	TRBJ2-7	15	-	TRBD1	TGTGCCAGTAGGGTGGGACAGGGGATTAACTACGAGCAGTACTTC	CASRVGQGINYEQYF
TRBV7-9	TRBJ2-7	17	-	-	TGTGCCAGCAGCTTATGGCTTTCGACTGCTATCTCCTACGAGCAGTACTTC	CASSLWLSTAISYEQYF
TRBV28	TRBJ2-7	15	-	TRBD2	TGTGCCAGCAGTCTAGCGGGAGGGCCTGTTTACGAGCAGTACTTC	CASSLAGGPVYEQYF
TRBV29-1	TRBJ2-3	13	-	-	TGCAGCGTTGTCCTTGGGAGCACAGATACGCAGTATTTT	CSVVLGSTDTQYF
TRBV19	TRBJ1-4	16	-	-	TGTGCCAGTAGTATAGTGTTACCTACAAGGAATGAAAAACTGTTTTTT	CASSIVLPTRNEKLFF
TRBV28	TRBJ2-3	17	-	-	TGTGCCAGCAGTTTTGGAGGATTGGGAGAAAGCACAGATACGCAGTATTTT	CASSFGGLGESTDTQYF
TRBV27	TRBJ1-5	18	-	TRBD1	TGTGCCAGCAGTCGGGGACAGGGTTCGTCCCTTAGCAATCAGCCCCAGCATTTT	CASSRGQGSSLSNQPQHF
TRBV12-5	TRBJ2-1	13	once	-	TGTGCTAGTGGTTTGCTCGTTGGAGGGAAGCAGTTCTTC	CASGLLVGGKQFF
TRBV11-2	TRBJ2-2	18	once	-	TGTGCCAGCAGCTTACCCATCCTAGACAGGCCGAACACCGGGGAGCTGTTTTTT	CASSLPILDRPNTGELFF
TRBV7-9	TRBJ2-6	17	-	TRBD2	TGTGCCACCTCGACCGGGACTAGCGGGATGTGGGCCAACGTCCTGACTTTC	CATSTGTSGMWANVLTF
TRBV5-1	TRBJ2-1	16	-	-	TGCGCCAGCAGCTGGGGGCCCGGTAACTCCTACAATGAGCAGTTCTTC	CASSWGPGNSYNEQFF
TRBV30	TRBJ1-4	10	-	-	TGTGCCTGGGGTAGAGAAAAACTGTTTTTT	CAWGREKLFF
TRBV6-1	TRBJ1-1	13	-	-	TGTGCCAGCAGTGATCGCGGGAACACTGAAGCTTTCTTT	CASSDRGNTEAFF
TRBV29-1	TRBJ1-2	13	once	-	TGCAGCGTTGCCCCGGTAGGAGGCTATGGCTACACCTTC	CSVAPVGGYGYTF
TRBV27	TRBJ2-3	14	-	-	TGTGCCAGCAGTTTACTGGGGTACACAGATACGCAGTATTTT	CASSLLGYTDTQYF
TRBV7-9	TRBJ2-5	15	-	-	TGTGCCAGCAGCCCCCTATACAGAAACCAAGAGACCCAGTACTTC	CASSPLYRNQETQYF
TRBV5-1	TRBJ2-1	15	-	-	TGCGCCAGCAGCACAACTAGAGCAGGTGTCGATGAGCAGTTCTTC	CASSTTRAGVDEQFF
TRBV11-2	TRBJ2-1	15	-	TRBD1	TGTGCCAGCAGCTTAAGGGACAGGTTAAACAATGAGCAGTTCTTC	CASSLRDRLNNEQFF
TRBV7-8	TRBJ2-7	15	-	TRBD1	TGTGCCAGCAGCTTATTGGGACAGGGGTCCTACGAGCAGTACTTC	CASSLLGQGSYEQYF
TRBV28	TRBJ2-1	13	-	-	TGTGCCAGCGGGGGGAGCTCCTACAATGAGCAGTTCTTC	CASGGSSYNEQFF
TRBV29-1	TRBJ2-7	12	-	-	TGCAGCGTTCGTATCGACGGATACGAGCAGTACTTC	CSVRIDGYEQYF
TRBV18	TRBJ1-1	15	-	-	TGTGCCAGCTCACCCCTTCAGGGCAGGGCCACTGAAGCTTTCTTT	CASSPLQGRATEAFF
TRBV18	TRBJ2-2	17	once	-	TGTGCCAGCTCAAGACCAGGAGGGGCGTGGAACACCGGGGAGCTGTTTTTT	CASSRPGGAWNTGELFF
TRBV29-1	TRBJ2-2	13	-	TRBD1	TGCAGCGCCGATGACAGGGGGCCCGGGGAGCTGTTTTTT	CSADDRGPGELFF
TRBV5-1	TRBJ1-2	13	-	-	TGCGCCAGCAGCTTTTCATTGCATTATGGCTACACCTTC	CASSFSLHYGYTF
TRBV2	TRBJ1-1	13	once	TRBD1	TGTGCCAGCAGTAAACAGGGGTGGACTGAAGCTTTCTTT	CASSKQGWTEAFF
TRBV28	TRBJ2-7	15	-	-	TGTGCCAGCAGTCCCTCCGAAACAGCGTTCTACGAGCAGTACTTC	CASSPSETAFYEQYF
TRBV27	TRBJ1-4	14	-	-	TGTGCCAGCAGGTCAGGGGTTTATAATGAAAAACTGTTTTTT	CASRSGVYNEKLFF
TRBV14	TRBJ2-5	13	-	-	TGTGCCAGCAGCCAAGGCCTAGCAGCGACCCAGTACTTC	CASSQGLAATQYF
TRBV13	TRBJ1-1	15	-	TRBD1	TGTGCCAGCAGATGGAGGGGACAGGGGAACACTGAAGCTTTCTTT	CASRWRGQGNTEAFF
TRBV6-5	TRBJ1-2	13	once	-	TGTGCCAGCAGTTACCCCGGGACGGCCGTGTACACCTTC	CASSYPGTAVYTF
TRBV5-4	TRBJ2-7	14	-	-	TGTGCCAGCAGCCCCTTTCGGGGTCAGCACGAGCAGTACTTC	CASSPFRGQHEQYF
TRBV16	TRBJ2-1	15	once	-	TGTGCCAGCAGCCAATCCAGACTTAGTAACAATGAGCAGTTCTTC	CASSQSRLSNNEQFF
TRBV5-5	TRBJ2-7	14	-	TRBD1	TGTGCCAGCAGCCCAGGACAGGGGCCCGGGTGGCAGTACTTC	CASSPGQGPGWQYF
TRBV30	TRBJ2-1	15	-	TRBD1	TGTGCCTGGAAACCTACAGGGGCGGTTCGGAATGAGCAGTTCTTC	CAWKPTGAVRNEQFF
TRBV5-4	TRBJ2-7	16	-	TRBD2	TGTGCCAGCAGCTTGTATTTTAGCGGGTACACCTACGAGCAGTACTTC	CASSLYFSGYTYEQYF
TRBV9	TRBJ2-1	14	-	-	TGTGCCAGCAGCGCTACCGGGATGGCGGATGAGCAGTTCTTC	CASSATGMADEQFF
TRBV11-1	TRBJ2-1	17	-	TRBD2	TGTGCCAGCAGCCCAGGGACTAGCGGTGGGTCCTACAATGAGCAGTTCTTC	CASSPGTSGGSYNEQFF
TRBV5-1	TRBJ2-5	14	-	-	TGCGCCAGCAGCTTGGTTTTTCGGCAAGAGACCCAGTACTTC	CASSLVFRQETQYF
TRBV2	TRBJ1-4	13	-	-	TGTGCCAGCAGTGATGGACAGAATGAAAAACTGTTTTTT	CASSDGQNEKLFF
TRBV5-4	TRBJ2-2	14	-	-	TGTGCCAGCAGCTTGCAGGGATGGACCGGGGAGCTGTTTTTT	CASSLQGWTGELFF
TRBV27	TRBJ2-3	13	-	-	TGTGCCAGCAGTAGACAGTACACAGATACGCAGTATTTT	CASSRQYTDTQYF
TRBV6-5	TRBJ2-7	13	many	TRBD1	TGTGCCAGCAGAAACAGGGGCCCCTACGAGCAGTACTTC	CASRNRGPYEQYF
TRBV7-9	TRBJ2-1	12	-	-	TGTGCCTCGGAAAGATCCTACAATGAGCAGTTCTTC	CASERSYNEQFF
TRBV2	TRBJ1-2	14	-	-	TGTGCCAGCAGCCCCACAGGGTACGACTATGGCTACACCTTC	CASSPTGYDYGYTF
TRBV7-2	TRBJ1-3	12	-	-	TGTGCCAGCAGCCTTTACAGAAACACCATATATTTT	CASSLYRNTIYF
TRBV5-4	TRBJ2-7	14	-	-	TGTGCCAGCAGCCCCCGGGGCGGAGGCTACGAGCAGTACTTC	CASSPRGGGYEQYF